These T cell receptor beta chains were read from a single sample in a study of blood T cells in healthy people across ages. TCRdb re-analysed the 5' RACE reads in MiXCR, keeping a single row per CDR3 protein. The data contain about 720,000 distinct CDR3 sequences, roughly 25% of them seen just once; the ten biggest clones take up 3% to 4%. In addition, the sample was reused for a study of T cells of mothers and their children.

Specimen: blood. The receptors were sampled from a boy between 10 and 17 years old in good health. The CDR3 runs from the conserved cysteine through the conserved F or W. The D gene is left open where the match is weak. Clone size is given for some rows only: seen once, a few or many times, or a class if the clone is expanded.

abundance	v_gene	d_gene	j_gene	CDR3nt	CDR3aa
NA	TRBV29-1	NA	TRBJ2-3	TGCAGCGTTGAAATGAGGAGCGGTACTACGCAGTATTTT	CSVEMRSGTTQYF
NA	TRBV7-6	NA	TRBJ2-3	TGTGCCAGCAGCTTAGCACGGGATACTCCAACAGATACGCAGTATTTT	CASSLARDTPTDTQYF
few	TRBV11-2	NA	TRBJ1-4	TGTGCCAGCAGCTCCAGGGCGACGGGGTCTGATGAAAAACTGTTTTTT	CASSSRATGSDEKLFF
NA	TRBV28	TRBD2	TRBJ2-5	TGTGCCAGCAGTCGACGACTAGCGCCCCAAGAGACCCAGTACTTC	CASSRRLAPQETQYF
few	TRBV12-3/TRBV12-4	NA	TRBJ2-7	TGTGCCAGCAGTTCGTTTGGGGGACATTTGTCCTACGAGCAGTACTTC	CASSSFGGHLSYEQYF
NA	TRBV18	NA	TRBJ2-1	TGTGCCAGCTCACCATTCGGACTTGAAGGCCCCTACAATGAGCAGTTCTTC	CASSPFGLEGPYNEQFF
NA	TRBV10-3	NA	TRBJ1-1	TGTGCCATCAGCCGGGAGGGGTATGAAGCTTTCTTT	CAISREGYEAFF
NA	TRBV2	NA	TRBJ2-1	TGTGCCAGCGTGAACCCCAGGGGCAGTGAGGAGCAGTTCTTC	CASVNPRGSEEQFF
NA	TRBV5-1	NA	TRBJ2-5	TGCGCCAGCAGCTTAACAGCCAGCCGGGAGACCCAGTACTTC	CASSLTASRETQYF
NA	TRBV5-6	NA	TRBJ2-2	TGTGCCAGCAGCTTCCCAGGGGGGGCGAACACCGGGGAGCTGTTTTTT	CASSFPGGANTGELFF
few	TRBV28	TRBD1	TRBJ2-3	TGTGCCAGCCAGGAGTGGGACAGGGGCACAGATACGCAGTATTTT	CASQEWDRGTDTQYF
many	TRBV29-1	TRBD2	TRBJ2-3	TGCAGCGTTGACCGGGCGGGAGGTTCCGTTCGCACAGATACGCAGTATTTT	CSVDRAGGSVRTDTQYF
few	TRBV20-1	NA	TRBJ1-6	TGCAGTGCCCTCTCCGATGGGGATTCACCCCTCCACTTT	CSALSDGDSPLHF
NA	TRBV7-2	NA	TRBJ1-6	TGTGCCAGCAGCTTACCCACTGAGCTCCTCCACTTT	CASSLPTELLHF
many	TRBV2	NA	TRBJ2-7	TGTGCCAGCAACCAGGTTGTAAGTCCGATGAACGAGCAGTACTTC	CASNQVVSPMNEQYF
many	TRBV5-1	NA	TRBJ1-4	TGCGCCAGCAGCTTGGAGGAAAAACTGTTTTTT	CASSLEEKLFF
few	TRBV7-9	TRBD1	TRBJ1-2	TGTGCCAGCAGCTTAGTATTGGACAGGGTCTATGGCTACACCTTC	CASSLVLDRVYGYTF
NA	TRBV12-3/TRBV12-4	NA	TRBJ1-3	TGTGCCAGCACTAAGGGGGGTCAGATATACTCTGGAAACACCATATATTTT	CASTKGGQIYSGNTIYF